This T cell receptor (beta chain) was sequenced during a study of T cells in Graves' hyperthyroidism and ophthalmopathy. For the study at large: Peripheral blood draws took place at initial diagnosis, ahead of any treatment. Study observations and caveats: Clonotypes that were expanded in thyroid above 0.001 mostly appeared in blood too.

In regard to this clonotype: Its antigen remains unknown.

Each diagnosis drew on symptoms, thyroxine, TRAb, thyroid ultrasound and orbital computed tomography findings. Using roughly 9.4 ml of fresh peripheral blood, PBMCs were prepared. Amplification of TCR beta CDR3 regions used RNA as the template. HTBI primers were employed in a first-round RT-PCR of the TCR CDR3. Each CDR3 protein gets one entry after TCRdb re-called the multiplex PCR reads with MiXCR. The table includes around 600,000 distinct CDR3 sequences, around 15% detected once. Germline V gene data show CDR1 as MNHEY and CDR2 as SVGEGT. V was cut by 8 bases and J by 0 bases, with 10 bases left in between. The CDR3 extends over 13 amino acids.

The sample was blood. This chain connects TRBV6-2 or TRBV6-3 to TRBJ1-1, with a tentative D call TRBD1 (5 bases). This TCR came from a woman aged 40-49 years with Graves' ophthalmopathy. For the CDR3, the DNA is TGTGCCAGCCGGAGGGGCTTGAACACTGAAGCTTTCTTT. This encodes CASRRGLNTEAFF.